This TCR beta chain derives from a study of radiation and T cells in renal cell carcinoma. In the study overall: Nephrectomy followed 15 Gy stereotactic body radiation by 4 weeks. The study, taken as a whole, reports: In blood, top tumor clones expanded by 2 weeks, shrinking by 4.

CDR1 and CDR2 (germline): SQVTM, ANQGSEA. CDR3 length equals 12 residues. V dropped 3 bases and J dropped 5 bases, with 10 bases sitting between them. Profiling relied on immunoSEQ multiplex PCR, and the TCRdb table lists in-frame clones only, not all of them. The data hold tens of thousands of clones, with roughly 79% observed a single time. Time point: blood 2 weeks post-SBRT. Regarding treatment: 15 Gy SBRT to primary tumor, nephrectomy 4 weeks later. A note on this clone: Its antigen is undetermined.

The chain carries TRBV29-1 and TRBJ1-2; D unclear. This receptor was obtained from a man aged 55 to 70 with renal cell carcinoma. This sample comprised blood, obtained from a patient whose treatment included radiotherapy and nephrectomy. The CDR3 nucleotides read TGCAGCGTTGACTCGTACGGGTATGGCTACACCTTC. Translated: CSVDSYGYGYTF.